This TCR beta chain was captured by sequencing in a study of identifying expanded T cells in peripheral blood. The assay was immunoSEQ multiplex PCR, and TCRdb's table has in-frame clones only and misses some. The sample has some 95,000 clones, about 90% seen once. The study's findings and limits: Two-week clone count variance significantly increased as total template count grew. Over approximately two and four weeks, about 15 and 19 clones changed, versus approximately 1.2 between replicates.

Collection occurred without any documented infections or immune events in donors. Worth noting for this clone: The antigen remains undetermined.

V shed 5 bases and J 5 bases; nucleotides not matched to a gene: 2. Germline V CDR1 and CDR2: SGHTA, FQGNSA. The CDR3 length is 13 residues. The TCR comes from a person between 18 and 70 years old in good health. This chain links TRBV7-2 with TRBJ2-3; the match to TRBD1 covers 9 bases. The sequenced sample was blood. The CDR3 DNA sequence: TGTGCCAGCAGCCGGGGACAGGGAGATACGCAGTATTTT. This encodes CASSRGQGDTQYF.